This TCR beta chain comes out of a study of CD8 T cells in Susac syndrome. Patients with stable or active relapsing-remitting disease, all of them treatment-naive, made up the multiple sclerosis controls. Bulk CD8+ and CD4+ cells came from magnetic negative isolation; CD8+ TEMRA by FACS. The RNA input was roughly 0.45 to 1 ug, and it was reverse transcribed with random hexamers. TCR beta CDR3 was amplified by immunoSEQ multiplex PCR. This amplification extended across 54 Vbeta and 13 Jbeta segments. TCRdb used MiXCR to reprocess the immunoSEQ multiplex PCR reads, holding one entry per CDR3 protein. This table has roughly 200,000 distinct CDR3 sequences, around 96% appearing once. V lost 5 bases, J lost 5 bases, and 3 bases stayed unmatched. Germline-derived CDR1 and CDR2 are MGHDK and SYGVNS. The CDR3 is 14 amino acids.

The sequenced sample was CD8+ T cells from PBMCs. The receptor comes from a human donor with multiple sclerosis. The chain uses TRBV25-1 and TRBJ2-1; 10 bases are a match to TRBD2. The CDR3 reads CASSPTSGDNEQFF. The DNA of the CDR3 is TGTGCCAGCAGTCCCACTAGCGGGGACAATGAGCAGTTCTTC.